This T cell receptor (beta chain) comes out of a study of T cell clonotyping in hematopoietic cell transplantation. Broader study findings: Recipient TCR diversity dropped after transplant; expanded clonotypes rose from day 30 to 180.

This CDR3 has 13 amino acids. V was trimmed by 4 bases and J by 1 base, leaving 8 bases between them. Per germline, CDR1 SNHLY and CDR2 FYNNEI. Using immunoSEQ multiplex PCR, the repertoire was profiled, and TCRdb retains in-frame clones only, with some absent. The sample lists roughly 29,000 clones; about 70% were seen once. In the case of this clone: Its antigen is undetermined.

The sample's time point: recipient sample about 28 days before transplant, after cytoreduction. Material: peripheral blood mononuclear cells, obtained before stem cell transplant. The sequence was collected from a man aged 50-59 years with myelodysplastic syndrome. Some clones in this sample may be carry-over from other donors' samples. The rearrangement links TRBV2 to TRBJ2-7, with a tentative D call TRBD2 (6 bases). The CDR3 sequence: CASSVSGSYEQYF. In DNA form, the CDR3 reads TGTGCCAGCAGTGTGAGCGGGTCCTACGAGCAGTACTTC.